The rows below give T cell receptor beta chains drawn from one sample of a study of sequential checkpoint blockade in melanoma. This table comes from immunoSEQ multiplex PCR, and its TCRdb copy is limited to in-frame clones, with some not included. The repertoire holds approximately 19,000 clones, with around 24% as singletons. The sample consisted of tumor tissue (inferred from file names), taken from a patient given nivolumab and ipilimumab in sequence. The receptors were gathered from a human donor with melanoma. The CDR3 runs from the conserved cysteine through the conserved F or W. D genes are given only for firm matches. Not all rows give a size; the values are once, few, many and, for expanded clones, a class.

clone size	V gene	J gene	D gene	CDR3 protein	CDR3 DNA
.	TRBV7-6	TRBJ1-2	.	CASSLASKGTNYGYTF	TGTGCCAGCAGCTTAGCATCCAAAGGAACTAACTATGGCTACACCTTC
medium-sized	TRBV11-3	TRBJ2-1	.	CASSWSLAENYNEQFF	TGTGCCAGCAGCTGGTCTTTAGCGGAAAACTACAATGAGCAGTTCTTC
.	TRBV15	TRBJ2-1	TRBD2	CATSRDALTSGRGNEQFF	TGTGCCACCAGCAGAGATGCCCTAACTAGCGGGAGGGGGAATGAGCAGTTCTTC
.	TRBV6-8	TRBJ1-2	.	CAISARQDSTYGYTF	TGTGCCATCAGTGCACGACAGGATTCTACCTATGGCTACACCTTC
few	TRBV19	TRBJ1-1	.	CASSDLAVGIGTEAFF	TGTGCCAGTAGTGATTTGGCGGTAGGGATAGGAACTGAAGCTTTCTTT
few	TRBV18	TRBJ1-1	.	CASSPSMGADTEAFF	TGTGCCAGCTCACCGTCGATGGGAGCGGACACTGAAGCTTTCTTT
few	TRBV6-8	TRBJ1-2	TRBD1	CASSQEGPGQWNYGYTF	TGTGCCAGCAGTCAGGAGGGCCCGGGACAGTGGAACTATGGCTACACCTTC
few	TRBV18	TRBJ1-6	.	CASSPPGSSYNSPLHF	TGTGCCAGCTCACCACCGGGGAGCTCCTATAATTCACCCCTCCACTTT
once	TRBV19	TRBJ1-5	.	CASSIERRGGHFNQPQHF	TGTGCCAGTAGTATCGAAAGGAGGGGGGGACATTTCAATCAGCCCCAGCATTTT
.	TRBV29-1	TRBJ2-5	TRBD1	CSVEGDRGAETQYF	TGCAGCGTTGAAGGTGACAGGGGGGCAGAGACCCAGTACTTC
few	TRBV8-2	TRBJ2-5	.	CASSLQGRGQETQYF	TGTGCCAGCAGTTTACAGGGGCGCGGACAAGAGACCCAGTACTTC
.	TRBV6-8	TRBJ1-4	TRBD1	CASSLTVPPGTGSSTNEKLFF	TGTGCCAGCAGTCTAACGGTGCCCCCCGGGACAGGTTCTTCTACTAATGAAAAACTGTTTTTT
.	TRBV19	TRBJ2-1	.	CASSMGQSSYNEQFF	TGTGCCAGTAGTATGGGCCAGAGCTCCTACAATGAGCAGTTCTTC
.	TRBV19	TRBJ1-5	.	CASTPKGKGGIYSNQPQHF	TGTGCCAGTACCCCCAAGGGAAAGGGGGGAATTTATAGCAATCAGCCCCAGCATTTT
medium-sized	TRBV6-8	TRBJ1-1	TRBD1	CASSPGTAEAFF	TGTGCCAGCAGTCCCGGGACAGCTGAAGCTTTCTTT
few	TRBV19	TRBJ1-1	.	CASSISAVVNTEAFF	TGTGCCAGTAGCATCTCAGCAGTTGTGAACACTGAAGCTTTCTTT
many	TRBV11-3	TRBJ2-5	.	CASSLPAGTGETQYF	TGTGCCAGCAGCTTACCAGCAGGGACGGGGGAGACCCAGTACTTC
.	TRBV9	TRBJ2-5	TRBD2	CASSSQGLAGGYRETQYF	TGTGCCAGCAGCTCCCAAGGGCTAGCGGGGGGATACCGAGAGACCCAGTACTTC
few	TRBV9	TRBJ2-7	TRBD1	CASSPQGDPYEQYF	TGTGCCAGCAGCCCCCAGGGGGACCCCTACGAGCAGTACTTC
.	TRBV29-1	TRBJ2-7	TRBD1	CSVEVLGTGVYEQYF	TGCAGCGTTGAAGTTCTCGGGACAGGGGTCTACGAGCAGTACTTC
few	TRBV9	TRBJ2-7	.	CASSPSTASYEQYF	TGTGCCAGCAGCCCTTCGACGGCCTCCTACGAGCAGTACTTC
few	TRBV6-8	TRBJ2-7	.	CASSVGWTTSYEQYF	TGTGCCAGCAGTGTGGGATGGACGACCTCCTACGAGCAGTACTTC
.	TRBV11-3	TRBJ2-7	TRBD1	CASSLESGWTGGGEQYF	TGTGCCAGCAGCTTAGAATCGGGCTGGACAGGGGGCGGCGAGCAGTACTTC
many	TRBV11-3	TRBJ1-1	.	CASSLFAGNTEAFF	TGTGCCAGCAGCTTATTCGCGGGGAACACTGAAGCTTTCTTT
few	TRBV6-7	TRBJ2-1	.	CASSGAGDHNEQFF	TGTGCCAGCAGTGGGGCCGGCGACCACAATGAGCAGTTCTTC
.	TRBV19	TRBJ1-5	.	CASSIPRVFGNQPQHF	TGTGCCAGTAGTATCCCCAGGGTTTTCGGGAATCAGCCCCAGCATTTT
.	TRBV5-1	TRBJ1-1	.	CASSLRTGSWTEAFF	TGCGCCAGCAGCTTGAGGACGGGGTCATGGACTGAAGCTTTCTTT
.	TRBV18	TRBJ2-7	TRBD2	CASSLSGGSSYEQYF	TGTGCCAGCTCACTTAGCGGGGGGTCATCCTACGAGCAGTACTTC
.	TRBV28	TRBJ2-2	.	CASSATRATGELFF	TGTGCCAGCAGCGCTACTAGGGCCACCGGGGAGCTGTTTTTT
few	TRBV23-1	TRBJ2-5	.	CASSQEWGARDKQETQYF	TGCGCCAGCAGCCAAGAGTGGGGAGCCCGGGACAAGCAAGAGACCCAGTACTTC
many	TRBV11-3	TRBJ2-5	TRBD2	CASKGNLAGGPETQYF	TGTGCCAGCAAAGGGAACCTAGCGGGAGGGCCGGAGACCCAGTACTTC
.	TRBV14	TRBJ1-1	.	CASSLTAGAIEAFF	TGTGCCAGCAGCTTAACCGCAGGTGCTATTGAAGCTTTCTTT
few	TRBV25-1	TRBJ2-3	TRBD2	CASSAAGGDTQYF	TGTGCCAGCAGTGCCGCGGGGGGAGATACGCAGTATTTT
.	TRBV7-6	TRBJ2-2	.	CASSLGGRGSGELFF	TGTGCCAGCAGCTTAGGAGGGAGAGGGTCCGGGGAGCTGTTTTTT
many	TRBV11-3	TRBJ1-3	.	CASSLDWFSGNTIYF	TGTGCCAGCAGCTTGGACTGGTTCTCTGGAAACACCATATATTTT
few	TRBV15	TRBJ1-1	.	CATSSSGPPLNTEAFF	TGTGCCACCAGCAGTTCAGGGCCCCCACTGAACACTGAAGCTTTCTTT
.	TRBV11-3	TRBJ2-7	TRBD2	CASSLPVSGASSYEQYF	TGTGCCAGCAGCTTACCCGTTAGCGGGGCGAGCTCCTACGAGCAGTACTTC
.	TRBV6-8	TRBJ1-2	.	CASSLRPETYGYTF	TGTGCCAGCAGTTTACGTCCAGAGACCTATGGCTACACCTTC
.	TRBV15	TRBJ2-2	TRBD2	CATSRGLSGGADWELFF	TGTGCCACCAGCAGAGGGCTTTCGGGGGGGGCTGACTGGGAGCTGTTTTTT